Included here is one T cell receptor (beta chain) sequence, with context. Sequencing used immunoSEQ multiplex PCR; TCRdb keeps in-frame clones, though not all of them. Seen here are about 300,000 clones, roughly 87% observed once, and the top ten hold 2% to 3%. This entry comes from a study of blood T cell repertoires in COVID-19. The V gene's germline CDR1 is SGHTA and CDR2 FQGNSA. V was pared by 4 bases and J by 3 bases, with 2 bases of the junction left unmatched. This CDR3 is built from 14 residues. V usage is TRBV7-2 and J usage is TRBJ1-3; 8 positions match TRBD1. The sample was peripheral blood. The source of this sequence is a man younger than 35 with active or convalescent COVID-19. CDR3 in DNA: TGTGCCAGCAGCTCACAGGGGGTTGGAAACACCATATATTTT. It specifies CASSSQGVGNTIYF.